This TCR beta chain was recovered during a study of identifying expanded T cells in peripheral blood. A remark on this clone: The antigen remains unidentified.

Healthy donors had no documented immune events, such as infections, while sampled. Trimming took off 2 bases at V and 1 base at J, with 11 bases between the two ends. Germline V gene sequence: CDR1 MNHNY, CDR2 SVGAGI (reference sequence). The CDR3 contains 15 residues. Study-wide results and caveats: Roughly two-week clone count variance significantly increased as total template count grew. Over approximately two and four weeks, about 17 and 20 clones changed, versus around 1.3 between replicates.

Here immunoSEQ multiplex PCR was the method, and the copy in TCRdb shows in-frame clones only, minus some. The sample has tens of thousands of clones, roughly 88% seen once; the top ten hold approximately 4%. Sequencing was performed on blood. The V and J genes are TRBV6-6 and TRBJ1-1; D ambiguous. The source is a person aged 18 to 70 in good health. The CDR3 spells CASSYRSAGNTEAFF. Written as DNA, the CDR3 is TGTGCCAGCAGTTACAGGTCCGCTGGGAACACTGAAGCTTTCTTT.